Listed here are 24 T cell receptor beta chains from one sample, sequenced in a study of cytomegalovirus exposure and HLA in healthy donors. Sequenced by immunoSEQ multiplex PCR; TCRdb stores in-frame clones only, minus some. The sample contains almost 200,000 clones, about 81% of which appear only once. The sequenced sample consisted of PBMCs. The source of these receptors is a woman aged 25-40 years in good health and CMV-seronegative.

The V and J genes are TRBV27 and TRBJ1-4; unclear D gene. Germline V gene sequence: CDR1 MNHEY, CDR2 SMNVEV (reference sequence). This CDR3 spans 14 amino acids. V lost 3 bases, J lost 8 bases, and 13 bases lay in between. As DNA, the CDR3 is TGTGCCAGCAGTTTTTCCGTTGGGAGGGAAAAACTGTTTTTT. Its translation: CASSFSVGREKLFF.

This sequence joins TRBV15 and TRBJ1-1; the D gene is possibly TRBD1 (6 bases). Trimming took 1 base from V and 8 from J, leaving 14 bases between them. CDR1 LNHNV and CDR2 YYDKDF come from the germline V gene (reference sequence). The CDR3 runs 14 residues. CDR3 sequence (DNA): TGTGCCACCAGCAGAGGGGAACGGACAGCAGAAGCTTTCTTT. Translating it yields CATSRGERTAEAFF.

The J gene is TRBJ2-5, the V gene TRBV5-4; perhaps TRBD1 as D (6 bases). Germline assignment: CDR1 SGHNT and CDR2 YYREEE (reference sequence). V was clipped by 2 bases and J by 9 bases, with 14 bases between them. This CDR3 region has 13 residues. The CDR3 DNA reads as TGTGCCAGCAGCTTAACAGGGACGGGGTCCCAGTACTTC. This gives the protein CASSLTGTGSQYF. The whole variable domain, filled in from reference TRBV5-4 and TRBJ2-5, reads ETGVTQSPTHLIKTRGQQVTLRCSSQSGHNTVSWYQQALGQGPQFIFQYYREEENGRGNFPPRFSGLQFPNYSSELNVNALELDDSALYLCASSLTGTGSQYFGPGTRLLVL.

A remark on this clone: Other DNA sequences within the sample encode an identical CDR3. The rearrangement uses TRBV9 and TRBJ2-5, with a weak D call TRBD2 (6 bases). The ends were cut back, 0 bases at V and 1 base at J, with 7 bases in the middle. Germline V gives CDR1 SGDLS, CDR2 YYNGEE. The CDR3 has 14 amino acids. The CDR3 here is CASSVGTIQETQYF. The CDR3 DNA follows: TGTGCCAGCAGCGTAGGGACTATCCAAGAGACCCAGTACTTC.

This rearrangement joins TRBV11-2 to TRBJ2-1; 7 bases are shared with TRBD2. Germline V gives CDR1 SGHAT, CDR2 FQNNGV. V trimming: 4 bases; J trimming: 7 bases; junction bases outside the gene matches: 10. This CDR3 region has 15 residues. The CDR3 DNA reads TGTGCCAGCAGCTACACCTCGGGGAGGGTAAATGAGCAGTTCTTC. It specifies CASSYTSGRVNEQFF.

The sample holds one count of this clone. The gene calls are TRBV6-5 and TRBJ1-1; TRBD1 matches at 7 bases. The CDR3 extends over 14 amino acids. Per germline, CDR1 MNHEY and CDR2 SVGAGI. V shed 0 bases and J 8 bases; nucleotides not matched to a gene: 6. The CDR3, as DNA: TGTGCCAGCAGTTACTCCAGGGGGGATGGCGAAGCTTTCTTT. Its protein product is CASSYSRGDGEAFF.

J is TRBJ1-6 and V is TRBV5-6, with no clear D. The V end lost 0 bases, the J end lost 3 bases, and 10 bases lay between the germline ends. The CDR3 sequence is 16 residues long. The germline gives CDR1 SGHDT, CDR2 YYEEEE. The CDR3 here is CASSLGSGVYNSPLHF. The CDR3 nucleotides are TGTGCCAGCAGCTTGGGATCCGGGGTCTATAATTCACCCCTCCACTTT.

This clone was counted between two and nine times. CDR3 coding DNA: TGTGCCAGCAGCTTGGCGTTTTATGGGACAGGGATTGGGAATGAGCAGTTCTTC. It encodes CASSLAFYGTGIGNEQFF. The gene calls are TRBV5-5 and TRBJ2-1; TRBD1 matches at 9 bases. The J segment lost 7 bases and the V segment lost 0 bases, leaving 14 bases of the junction unmatched. CDR1 SGHKS and CDR2 YYEKEE come from the germline V gene (reference sequence). The CDR3 contains 18 residues. Filled out from reference TRBV5-5 and TRBJ2-1, the complete variable domain reads DAGVTQSPTHLIKTRGQQVTLRCSPISGHKSVSWYQQVLGQGPQFIFQYYEKEERGRGNFPDRFSARQFPNYSSELNVNALLLGDSALYLCASSLAFYGTGIGNEQFFGPGTRLTVL.

The chain links TRBV10-1 to TRBJ1-2; 7 bases align to TRBD1. Unmatched junction bases numbered 6, after V lost 7 bases and J lost 4 bases. Looked up from germline, CDR1 is WNHNN and CDR2 is SYGVQD (reference sequence). The CDR3 totals 13 residues. The CDR3 loop reads CASTPTGFYGYTF. The CDR3 nucleotides are TGCGCCAGCACCCCGACAGGGTTCTATGGCTACACCTTC.

The chain is built from TRBV4-2 and TRBJ2-4, with TRBD2 matching over 15 bases. V lost 4 bases and J lost 8; bases outside the gene matches: 9. The CDR3 runs 17 residues. Germline values: CDR1 LGHNA, CDR2 YNFKEQ. The CDR3 sequence: CASSREGLAGGYYIQYF. The CDR3 DNA reads TGTGCCAGCAGCCGAGAGGGACTAGCGGGAGGTTACTACATTCAGTACTTC.

The chain's CDR3 is CASSLVGGKNIQYF. The CDR3 region has the DNA TGTGCCAGCAGCTTGGTAGGGGGAAAAAACATTCAGTACTTC. The V call is TRBV5-4, the J call TRBJ2-4; tentatively, D is TRBD1 (6 bases). Germline V gene lookup returns CDR1 SGHNT and CDR2 YYREEE (reference sequence). The CDR3 loop spans 14 amino acids. V was clipped by 0 bases and J by 4 bases, with 8 bases between them.

The V gene is TRBV5-6, the J gene TRBJ1-5; TRBD1 is a possible D gene (6 bases). The V gene's germline CDR1 is SGHDT and CDR2 YYEEEE. V dropped 4 bases and J dropped 4 bases, with 9 bases sitting between them. The CDR3 runs to 13 residues. DNA of the CDR3: TGTGCCAGCAGCGAAACAGGGAATCAGCCCCAGCATTTT. This sequence encodes CASSETGNQPQHF. Full variable domain (missing parts from reference TRBV5-6 and TRBJ1-5): DAGVTQSPTHLIKTRGQQVTLRCSPKSGHDTVSWYQQALGQGPQFIFQYYEEEERQRGNFPDRFSGHQFPNYSSELNVNALLLGDSALYLCASSETGNQPQHFGDGTRLSIL.

The chain joins TRBV2 to TRBJ1-4, with D tentatively TRBD1 (5 bases). Germline loops: CDR1 SNHLY, CDR2 FYNNEI. Trimming pared 4 bases from V and 5 bases from J, leaving 14 bases between. The CDR3 length is 15 residues. The CDR3 region has the DNA TGTGCCAGCAGTGTATCGCGGCAGGGAAATGAAAAACTGTTTTTT. Translating gives CASSVSRQGNEKLFF.

This sequence joins TRBV4-1 and TRBJ1-2; 9 positions agree with TRBD1. CDR3 length equals 14 residues. CDR1 and CDR2 from the germline V gene are MGHRA and YSYEKL. The V gene end was trimmed by 4 bases and the J gene end by 4 bases; junction bases not matched to a gene: 4. The CDR3 DNA reads as TGCGCCAGCAGCCTCGACAGGGGGATCTATGGCTACACCTTC. Its translation is CASSLDRGIYGYTF.

The chain combines TRBV7-9 with TRBJ2-5; D possibly corresponds to TRBD1 (6 bases). V dropped 8 bases and J dropped 0 bases, with 16 bases sitting between them. The CDR3 is made up of 15 amino acids. CDR1 and CDR2 (germline): SEHNR, FQNEAQ (reference sequence). In DNA form, the CDR3 reads TGTGCCAGCGGCCTCAGACAGGTGTACCAAGAGACCCAGTACTTC. This encodes CASGLRQVYQETQYF.

This rearrangement joins TRBV5-4 to TRBJ2-1; D is perhaps TRBD2 (6 bases). The germline V gene has CDR1 SGHNT and CDR2 YYREEE (reference sequence). Trimming removed 6 bases at V and 4 bases at J, with 14 bases between. The CDR3 runs 14 residues. The CDR3 spells CASTAGGWYNEQFF. CDR3 coding DNA: TGTGCCAGCACCGCCGGGGGTTGGTACAATGAGCAGTTCTTC. Variable domain in full (rest from reference TRBV5-4 and TRBJ2-1): ETGVTQSPTHLIKTRGQQVTLRCSSQSGHNTVSWYQQALGQGPQFIFQYYREEENGRGNFPPRFSGLQFPNYSSELNVNALELDDSALYLCASTAGGWYNEQFFGPGTRLTVL.

The chain has TRBV7-2 and TRBJ2-1; TRBD2 aligns across 8 bases. Germline CDR1 reads SGHTA; CDR2 reads FQGNSA. This CDR3 comprises 16 residues. The trim removed 0 bases at V and 10 bases at J, leaving 11 bases unmatched. The CDR3 DNA follows: TGTGCCAGCAGCTTAGCGCTTAGCGGGACGGCGGGGGAGCAGTTCTTC. This encodes CASSLALSGTAGEQFF.

This sequence joins TRBV15 and TRBJ2-3, with D hard to call. Between the trimmed V and J ends, which lost 8 bases and 8 bases, there was a span of 20 bases. Germline V CDR1 and CDR2: LNHNV, YYDKDF (reference sequence). The CDR3 runs 14 residues. The CDR3, as DNA: TGTGCCACCGGTGAGGTTGTCCTCAGTGGTACGCAGTATTTT. Translated: CATGEVVLSGTQYF.

The chain uses TRBV4-1 and TRBJ1-5; tentative D call: TRBD1 (5 bases). This CDR3 has 16 residues. The germline CDR1 and CDR2 sequences are MGHRA and YSYEKL. V shed 3 bases and J shed 0 bases, with 12 bases lying between them. The CDR3 is CASSHGGTNSNQPQHF. Here the CDR3 DNA reads TGCGCCAGCAGCCACGGGGGGACGAATAGCAATCAGCCCCAGCATTTT.

The CDR3 DNA sequence: TGTGCCAGCAGCCAAGCGGAGTCCAGCGGGGGGTCCGGGGAGCTGTTTTTT. Amino acids: CASSQAESSGGSGELFF. This chain uses TRBV4-2 with TRBJ2-2, with 9 bases matching TRBD2. This CDR3 comprises 17 residues. Germline trimming cut 1 base from V and 6 bases from J; bases unmatched to any gene: 9. Germline V gene lookup returns CDR1 LGHNA and CDR2 YNFKEQ.

This chain joins TRBV28 and TRBJ1-2; possible D gene TRBD1, 6 bases. Trimming pared 3 bases from V and 8 bases from J, leaving 10 bases between. The CDR3 totals 12 residues. Germline V gene sequence: CDR1 MDHEN, CDR2 SYDVKM. CDR3: CASSFQGHGYTF. Here the CDR3 DNA reads TGTGCCAGCAGTTTCCAGGGGCACGGCTACACCTTC.

The gene calls are TRBV6-1 and TRBJ2-7; D might be TRBD1 (5 bases). The CDR3 is 13 residues long. The V gene's germline CDR1 is MNHNS and CDR2 SASEGT. V lost 8 bases, J lost 5 bases, and 16 bases lay in between. The CDR3 loop is CASSAGKDHEQYF. In DNA form, the CDR3 reads TGTGCCAGCTCCGCAGGGAAGGACCACGAGCAGTACTTC.

The chain joins TRBV4-1 to TRBJ2-3, with 8 positions matching TRBD1. Germline-derived CDR1 and CDR2 are MGHRA and YSYEKL. V shed 4 bases and J 2 bases; nucleotides not matched to a gene: 8. The CDR3 runs to 16 residues. CDR3 loop: CASSPSGTGITDTQYF. CDR3 in DNA: TGCGCCAGCAGCCCTTCCGGGACAGGCATCACAGATACGCAGTATTTT.

The rearrangement joins TRBV7-2 to TRBJ1-2; 7 bases fit TRBD1. The CDR3 totals 15 residues. V lost 5 bases to trimming and J lost 8 bases; unmatched junction nucleotides: 14. Germline CDR1 and CDR2: SGHTA and FQGNSA. Here the CDR3 DNA reads TGTGCCAGCAGCCCCCGGACAGGCTCAAGTTTAGGCTACACCTTC. It yields the protein CASSPRTGSSLGYTF.